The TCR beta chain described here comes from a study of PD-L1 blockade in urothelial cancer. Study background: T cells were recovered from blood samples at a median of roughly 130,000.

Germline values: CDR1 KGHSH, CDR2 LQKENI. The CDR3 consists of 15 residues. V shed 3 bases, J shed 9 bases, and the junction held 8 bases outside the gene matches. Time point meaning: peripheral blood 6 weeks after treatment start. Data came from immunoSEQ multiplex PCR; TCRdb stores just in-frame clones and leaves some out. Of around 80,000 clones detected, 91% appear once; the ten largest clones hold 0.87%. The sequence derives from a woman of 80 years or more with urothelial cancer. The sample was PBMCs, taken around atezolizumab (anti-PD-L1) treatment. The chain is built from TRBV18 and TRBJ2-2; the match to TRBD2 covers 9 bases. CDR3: CASSPTTSGYRELFF. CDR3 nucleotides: TGTGCCAGCTCACCTACGACTAGCGGATATCGGGAGCTGTTTTTT.